These 9 T cell receptor beta chains were sequenced from one sample in a study of blood T cells in healthy people across ages (dated by TCRdb to about 2015). Library preparation was by 5' RACE. The sequencer was an Illumina HiSeq 2500. A second roughly 7 to 11 cycle PCR used a sample-barcoded 5' primer and a J-beta primer mix. Clones were called with MiXCR by TCRdb after fastp trimmed the public reads at Q25, and only in-frame beta chains were retained. Each record represents a unique CDR3 protein, reported with the most common genes and DNA among its rows. This sample gives roughly 2 million distinct CDR3 sequences in total; just under 50% of them show up just once. The ten biggest clones cover roughly 2% of the sample. The sequenced sample was blood. These TCRs come from a woman aged 40 to 50 in good health.

The J gene is TRBJ2-7, the V gene TRBV20-1, with D hard to call. The CDR3 covers 13 residues. Germline V CDR1 and CDR2: DFQATT, SNEGSKA (reference sequence). V was pared by 4 bases and J by 3 bases, with 13 bases between. In nucleotides, the CDR3 is TGCAGTGCTAAAGGTAGCCCTAACTACGAGCAGTACTTC. This codes for CSAKGSPNYEQYF.

The rearrangement joins TRBV12-3 or TRBV12-4 to TRBJ2-3; weak D call: TRBD1 (6 bases). The CDR3 totals 14 residues. V lost 5 bases to trimming and J lost 4 bases, with 13 bases between them. In nucleotides, the CDR3 is TGTGCCAGCAGTGTAGGACAGAACGCAGATACGCAGTATTTT. Encoded protein: CASSVGQNADTQYF.

CDR3 nucleotide sequence: TGTGCCAGCAGTGCCTATTCCGACTATGGCTACACCTTC. This gives the protein CASSAYSDYGYTF. The chain links TRBV6-2 or TRBV6-3 to TRBJ1-2, with D uncertain. The germline V gene encodes CDR1 MNHEY and CDR2 SVGEGT. The V end lost 5 bases, the J end lost 3 bases, and 10 bases lay between the germline ends. This CDR3 comprises 13 residues.

The J gene is TRBJ1-6, the V gene TRBV20-1; D unclear. V shed 0 bases and J shed 5 bases, with 8 bases lying between them. Germline CDR1 reads DFQATT; CDR2 reads SNEGSKA (reference sequence). The CDR3 has 14 residues. The CDR3 DNA is TGCAGTGCTAGAGAGGGCGGGGATAATTCACCCCTCCACTTT. It translates to CSAREGGDNSPLHF.

This sequence joins TRBV12-3 or TRBV12-4 and TRBJ2-5; D ambiguous. The DNA end lines up better with TRBJ2-7; the J call may be wrong. The CDR3 covers 15 residues. The CDR3: CASSLSGSAPYEQYF. CDR3 in DNA: TGTGCCAGCAGTTTATCCGGCTCGGCTCCCTACGAGCAGTACTTC.

The chain carries TRBV19 and TRBJ2-1; TRBD1 agrees at 8 bases. V gave up 7 bases and J gave up 7 bases; unmatched junction bases: 9. This CDR3 region has 14 residues. Germline lookup yields CDR1 LNHDA and CDR2 SQIVND (reference sequence). The CDR3 protein is CASKPDRVGNEQFF. CDR3 DNA sequence: TGTGCCAGTAAACCGGACAGGGTCGGGAATGAGCAGTTCTTC. The entire variable domain, with the rest obtained from reference TRBV19 and TRBJ2-1, is as follows: DGGITQSPKYLFRKEGQNVTLSCEQNLNHDAMYWYRQDPGQGLRLIYYSQIVNDFQKGDIAEGYSVSREKKESFPLTVTSAQKNPTAFYLCASKPDRVGNEQFFGPGTRLTVL.

The V gene is TRBV11-2, the J gene TRBJ1-2; D perhaps matches TRBD1 (6 bases). The V and J ends lost 5 bases and 2 bases respectively, with 12 bases between them. The CDR3 spans 14 residues. Germline values: CDR1 SGHAT, CDR2 FQNNGV. CDR3 coding DNA: TGTGCCAGCAGCCAATCAGGACAGAACTATGGCTACACCTTC. This sequence encodes CASSQSGQNYGYTF.

The rearrangement uses TRBV20-1 and TRBJ1-2; D is uncertain. The CDR3 has 13 amino acids. Trimming took 2 bases from V and 2 from J, leaving 9 bases between them. The germline CDR1 and CDR2 sequences are DFQATT and SNEGSKA (reference sequence). This CDR3 reads CSARMVDNYGYTF. Here the CDR3 DNA reads TGCAGTGCTAGAATGGTAGACAACTATGGCTACACCTTC.

The chain is built from TRBV7-9 and TRBJ1-6; D uncertain. Germline V gene data show CDR1 as SEHNR and CDR2 as FQNEAQ (reference sequence). This CDR3 is built from 13 residues. Trimming shortened V by 5 bases and J by 7 bases, and 9 bases separated the two germline ends. In nucleotides, the CDR3 is TGTGCCAGCAGCAGGGATACGAATTCACCCCTCCACTTT. Its translation: CASSRDTNSPLHF.